This record concerns one TCR beta chain sequence. Its antigen is still unknown. Nothing much larger sits one base from this clone, and base qualities are not available. The trial excluded patients who had a history of autoimmune disease or who were on systemic immunosuppression. In every dose cohort, peripheral blood was drawn for TCR sequencing at baseline, cycle 4 day 1, and cycle 7 day 1. The samples were drawn from a first-in-human, open-label, multicenter phase I dose-escalation trial of ivuxolimab. Adults with locally advanced or metastatic head and neck squamous cell, hepatocellular, melanoma or renal cell carcinoma were enrolled in the trial. Before TCR sequencing, CD4+ T cells and CD8+ T cells were sorted from peripheral blood as separate populations. To sequence the TCRbeta CDR3 region, genomic DNA was isolated from the sorted cells. The immunoSEQ Assay was used to sequence the TCRbeta CDR3 regions. The table comes from immuneACCESS by way of TCRdb, which keeps in-frame sequences with V and J called. Part of the clones is missing from these tables; in studies checked, under half for an unresolved V gene and the rest for unknown reasons. A total of around 85,000 clones appear in this sample, about 90% of them only once. Of the sample, 1.5% to 2% is held by the ten largest clones.

The data derive from a study of OX40 agonist ivuxolimab in advanced cancers. Notes on the research overall: Ivuxolimab, which targeted the costimulatory receptor OX40 (CD134), was an agonistic, fully human IgG2 monoclonal antibody. Patients were allowed to have had prior anti-PD-1, anti-PD-L1 or anti-CTLA-4 therapy, and approximately 40% of the dose-escalation patients had been treated with checkpoint inhibitors. The paper reports the monotherapy dose-escalation portion (N of about 50 patients) of the phase I ivuxolimab trial. Of the roughly 50 dose-escalation patients, hepatocellular carcinoma was present in about 19, melanoma in some 15, renal cell carcinoma in 9 and head and neck cancer in 9. Intravenous ivuxolimab was administered to patients every 2 weeks at six dose levels: 0.01, 0.1, 0.3, 1.5, 3 and 10 mg/kg. Peripheral TCRbeta sequencing aimed to test whether ivuxolimab altered TCR sequence diversity and caused clonal T-cell expansion. Partial responses were achieved by three dose-escalation patients, of whom one had hepatocellular carcinoma and two had cutaneous melanoma. In the dose-escalation cohort, 82.7% of patients were male, and the mean age was about 55 years, with a range of roughly 20 to 80. General study outcomes and caveats: In partial responders in the 0.1-3.0 mg/kg groups, normalized peripheral clonal expansion was found to be among the lowest, especially among CD8+ T cells. Antigen specificity was not determined for the clonally expanded peripheral T cells. Low levels of normalized T-cell clonal expansion were also shown by some nonresponding patients. On average, CD8+ T cells showed more expanded clones than CD4+ T cells after ivuxolimab. At doses of 0.1 to 3.0 mg/kg, clonal expansion of both CD4+ and CD8+ blood T cells was observed from baseline to week 6.

The trim is 4 bases for V and 5 bases for J, with a gap of 17 bases between the germline ends. CDR1 and CDR2 were assigned from the germline V gene as MDHEN and SYDVKM. The CDR3 covers 15 residues, taking in both the cysteine and the phenylalanine. The retained sequence is limited to the CDR3, 45 bases, with the frame set at the first base. Material: CD4+ or CD8+ T cells sorted from blood, obtained in a trial of the OX40 agonist ivuxolimab. Rearrangement joined TRBV28 to TRBJ1-2; the D gene is possibly TRBD1, with 5 bases matching. The TCR originated in an adult with an advanced solid tumor such as melanoma, head and neck, liver or kidney cancer. The CDR3 protein sequence reads: CASSSGLGVYYGYTF. The bases read TGTGCCAGCAGTTCGGGGCTCGGAGTCTATTATGGCTACACCTTC.